Shown below are 21 T cell receptor beta chains from a single sample sequenced in a study of blood T cell repertoires in COVID-19 (dated by TCRdb to the early 2020s). Library construction relied on the immunoSEQ multiplex PCR assay. TCRdb took this table from immuneACCESS and kept in-frame rearrangements with V and J called. Such tables lack part of the clones; where checked against another copy, unresolved V genes explain under half of the gap, and the rest is unexplained. The sample yields over 600,000 clones; 70% to 90% were counted once. The ten top clones hold roughly 0.25% of the sample. The sequenced material came from peripheral blood. The receptors were gathered from a woman aged 18-35 years with acute or convalescent COVID-19.

V is TRBV19 and J is TRBJ1-5, with 10 bases that match TRBD1. The CDR3 totals 16 residues. From germline, CDR1 is LNHDA and CDR2 SQIVND (reference sequence). V lost 5 bases, J lost 4 bases, and 8 bases stayed unmatched. The CDR3 bases are TGTGCCAGTAGTCCGGGGGACAGGGGAAGAAATCAGCCCCAGCATTTT. Translation: CASSPGDRGRNQPQHF.

CDR3 in DNA: TGTGCCAGCAGTCTGGGACTCCGGGGGAACGAGCAGTACTTC. Its protein is CASSLGLRGNEQYF. V gene TRBV27 combines with J gene TRBJ2-7; a weak D match, TRBD2 (6 bases). The CDR3 has 14 amino acids. In germline, CDR1 is MNHEY, CDR2 SMNVEV (reference sequence). The ends were cut back, 5 bases at V and 5 bases at J, with 16 bases in the middle.

The chain couples TRBV25-1 to TRBJ1-5, with D uncertain. The CDR3 covers 15 residues. Germline-derived CDR1 and CDR2 are MGHDK and SYGVNS. V lost 3 bases and J lost 2, with 11 bases in between. The CDR3 nucleotides are TGTGCCAGCAGTGAGGGAGGGAAAGGCAATCAGCCCCAGCATTTT. This encodes CASSEGGKGNQPQHF.

This sequence joins TRBV5-5 and TRBJ1-4; 10 positions match TRBD1. Germline lookup yields CDR1 SGHKS and CDR2 YYEKEE (reference sequence). The CDR3 has 16 residues. The trim removed 5 bases at V and 7 bases at J, leaving 11 bases unmatched. The CDR3 here is CASREQDRGRTEKLFF. CDR3 DNA sequence: TGTGCCAGCAGAGAACAAGACAGGGGGCGGACTGAAAAACTGTTTTTT.

This rearrangement joins TRBV5-3 to TRBJ1-2, with 9 nucleotides matching TRBD1. TRBV5-3 is sorted into the ORF group, with uncertain function. The CDR3 has 14 residues. With V trimmed by 1 base and J by 7 bases, 5 bases remained unmatched. This chain's CDR3 is CARSLRTGALGYTF. CDR3 DNA sequence: TGTGCCAGAAGCTTGAGGACAGGGGCCCTTGGCTACACCTTC.

The V gene is TRBV30, the J gene TRBJ2-2, with 7 bases matching TRBD1. J was trimmed by 3 bases and V by 5 bases; bases with no gene match: 6. This CDR3 is 14 amino acids long. Per the germline V gene, CDR1 is GTSNPN and CDR2 is SVGIG (reference sequence). CDR3 nucleotides: TGTGCCTGGCTACCGGGACAGTACACCGGGGAGCTGTTTTTT. Amino acid sequence: CAWLPGQYTGELFF.

This chain connects TRBV15 to TRBJ1-2; D possibly corresponds to TRBD1 (6 bases). The V and J ends lost 2 bases and 4 bases respectively, with 14 bases between them. Per germline, CDR1 LNHNV and CDR2 YYDKDF (reference sequence). The CDR3 has 15 residues. The CDR3 sequence is CATSRTGQTVYGYTF. CDR3 DNA: TGTGCCACCAGCAGAACAGGGCAGACTGTCTATGGCTACACCTTC.

The genes are TRBV2 and TRBJ1-2; weak D call: TRBD1 (5 bases). CDR3 length: 16 amino acids. Trimming took 7 bases from V and 3 from J, leaving 21 bases between them. Looked up from germline, CDR1 is SNHLY and CDR2 is FYNNEI. Written as DNA, the CDR3 is TGTGCCAGCAACACTAGGGCGGGGGGATCAGACTATGGCTACACCTTC. Protein sequence: CASNTRAGGSDYGYTF.

The chain carries TRBV9 and TRBJ1-1; 7 positions agree with TRBD1. The CDR3 has 14 residues. Trimming cost V 4 bases and J 5 bases; bases outside gene matches: 8. The V gene's germline CDR1 is SGDLS and CDR2 YYNGEE. The chain's CDR3 is CASSRDRAGTEAFF. The CDR3 region has the DNA TGTGCCAGCAGCCGAGACAGGGCGGGGACTGAAGCTTTCTTT.

This sequence joins TRBV4-1 and TRBJ2-7; tentatively, D is TRBD1 (5 bases). The ends were cut back, 8 bases at V and 3 bases at J, with 11 bases in the middle. This CDR3 contains 12 residues. CDR1 is MGHRA, CDR2 YSYEKL, per germline. The CDR3 region is CASSRDFYEQYF. CDR3 sequence (DNA): TGCGCCAGCTCCAGGGATTTCTACGAGCAGTACTTC.

The V gene is TRBV12-3 or TRBV12-4, the J gene TRBJ1-1; a possible D gene is TRBD1 (6 bases). With 8 bases removed from V and 3 bases from J, the gap between germline ends came to 13 bases. CDR3 length equals 13 residues. The DNA for the CDR3 is TGTGCCAGCCAAACTAACAGGGACACTGAAGCTTTCTTT. The encoded protein is CASQTNRDTEAFF.

The chain joins TRBV5-8 to TRBJ2-1; TRBD2 aligns across 9 bases. Germline V gene sequence: CDR1 SGHTS, CDR2 YDEGEE. V lost 2 bases, J lost 6 bases, and 3 bases stayed unmatched. There are 14 residues in the CDR3. The CDR3 reads CASSLGSGGNEQFF. CDR3 DNA sequence: TGTGCCAGCAGCTTAGGTAGCGGGGGCAATGAGCAGTTCTTC.

The chain recombines TRBV14 with TRBJ1-1; maybe TRBD1 (6 bases). Deletions cut 7 bases from V and 2 bases from J, with 17 bases between. Per germline, CDR1 SGHDN and CDR2 FVKESK. The CDR3 totals 15 residues. The CDR3 bases are TGTGCCAGCACGGCTTTACAGGGCCCTAACACTGAAGCTTTCTTT. Translating it yields CASTALQGPNTEAFF.

Worth noting for this clone: The identical CDR3 is also encoded by other nucleotide sequences in the sample. The rearrangement uses TRBV5-1 and TRBJ2-2; TRBD1 is a possible D gene (6 bases). The CDR3 length is 14 residues. Trimming shortened V by 4 bases and J by 2 bases, and 9 bases separated the two germline ends. Germline V gives CDR1 SGHRS, CDR2 YFSETQ. The CDR3 nucleotides are TGCGCCAGCAGCCCACAGGGAAACACCGGGGAGCTGTTTTTT. This encodes CASSPQGNTGELFF.

In regard to this clone: One end of the junction fails to match germline, which may point to a read error. DNA for the CDR3: TGTGCCAGCAGTTTAACGTGGGGGGGCCCCTACAATGAGCAGTTCTTC. Translating gives CASSLTWGGPYNEQFF. The chain has TRBV7-3 and TRBJ2-1; TRBD2 might be the D (7 bases). The CDR3 covers 16 residues. Germline CDR1 SGHTA, CDR2 FQGTGA.

The chain links TRBV6-5 to TRBJ1-2; 8 nucleotides match TRBD1. V was clipped by 6 bases and J by 3 bases; unmatched bases: 9. CDR1 and CDR2 from the germline V gene are MNHEY and SVGAGI. This CDR3 is 15 amino acids long. For the CDR3, the DNA is TGTGCCAGCAGCGGACTAACAGGGGGGGACTATGGCTACACCTTC. Its translation: CASSGLTGGDYGYTF.

The V gene is TRBV10-3, the J gene TRBJ2-7; TRBD2 agrees at 9 bases. The junction had 7 bases not matched to a gene; V was cut back by 0 bases and J by 4 bases. CDR3 length: 16 amino acids. The germline V gene encodes CDR1 ENHRY and CDR2 SYGVKD. The CDR3 spells CAISESRASGVYEQYF. The DNA of the CDR3 is TGTGCCATCAGTGAGTCCCGCGCTAGCGGGGTTTACGAGCAGTACTTC.

This clone has a single count. This chain links TRBV19 with TRBJ2-6; 7 bases agree with TRBD1. Germline V gene sequence: CDR1 LNHDA, CDR2 SQIVND (reference sequence). CDR3 length: 18 amino acids. J lost 0 bases, V lost 4 bases, and 9 bases had no gene match. The CDR3 protein is CASSTDRAELSGANVLTF. For the CDR3, the DNA is TGTGCCAGTAGTACCGACAGGGCTGAACTCTCTGGGGCCAACGTCCTGACTTTC.

The chain recombines TRBV19 with TRBJ2-3, with TRBD1 matching over 10 bases. The germline V gene encodes CDR1 LNHDA and CDR2 SQIVND (reference sequence). V lost 5 bases to trimming and J lost 5 bases; unmatched junction nucleotides: 4. This CDR3 region has 14 residues. The CDR3 nucleotides are TGTGCCAGTAGTGACAGGGGGCGAATAGATACGCAGTATTTT. It translates to CASSDRGRIDTQYF.

The chain links TRBV23-1 to TRBJ1-5; maybe TRBD1 (6 bases). TRBV23-1 is known as an ORF, though its function is uncertain. V lost 3 bases and J 0 bases, leaving 12 bases between the germline ends. This CDR3 contains 16 residues. The CDR3 loop is CASSHPGDYSNQPQHF. CDR3 DNA: TGCGCCAGCAGTCATCCAGGGGATTATAGCAATCAGCCCCAGCATTTT.

The chain joins TRBV7-9 to TRBJ1-3; D is perhaps TRBD1 (6 bases). The V and J ends lost 3 bases and 4 bases respectively, with 7 bases between them. This CDR3 has 13 residues. The germline V gene has CDR1 SEHNR and CDR2 FQNEAQ (reference sequence). Here the CDR3 reads CASSFQGGNTIYF. The CDR3 DNA is TGTGCCAGCAGCTTTCAGGGGGGAAACACCATATATTTT.